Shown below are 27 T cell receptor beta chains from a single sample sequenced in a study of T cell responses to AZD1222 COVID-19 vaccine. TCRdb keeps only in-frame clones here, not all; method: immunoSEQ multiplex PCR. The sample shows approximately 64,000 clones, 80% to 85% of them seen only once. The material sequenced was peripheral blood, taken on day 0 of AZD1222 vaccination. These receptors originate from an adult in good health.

The CDR3 sequence: CASSQGLGEKLFF. CDR3 coding DNA: TGTGCCAGCAGCCAGGGACTAGGGGAAAAACTGTTTTTT. This chain links TRBV7-9 with TRBJ1-4, with D possibly being TRBD1 (5 bases). Germline CDR1 reads SEHNR; CDR2 reads FQNEAQ (reference sequence). The CDR3 spans 13 residues. V lost 5 bases, J lost 8 bases, and 12 bases lay in between.

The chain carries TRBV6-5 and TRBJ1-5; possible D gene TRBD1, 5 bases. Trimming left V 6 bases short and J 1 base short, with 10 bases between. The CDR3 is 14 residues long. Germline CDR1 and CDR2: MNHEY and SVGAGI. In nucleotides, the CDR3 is TGTGCCAGCAGCCCCCGGGACAGCAATCAGCCCCAGCATTTT. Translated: CASSPRDSNQPQHF.

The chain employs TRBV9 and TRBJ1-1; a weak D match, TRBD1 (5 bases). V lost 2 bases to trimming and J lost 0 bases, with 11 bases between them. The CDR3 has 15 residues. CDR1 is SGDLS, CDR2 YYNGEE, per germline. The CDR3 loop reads CASSVQGEVNTEAFF. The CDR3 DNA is TGTGCCAGCAGCGTGCAGGGTGAGGTGAACACTGAAGCTTTCTTT. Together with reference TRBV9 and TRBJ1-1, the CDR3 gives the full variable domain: DSGVTQTPKHLITATGQRVTLRCSPRSGDLSVYWYQQSLDQGLQFLIQYYNGEERAKGNILERFSAQQFPDLHSELNLSSLELGDSALYFCASSVQGEVNTEAFFGQGTRLTVV.

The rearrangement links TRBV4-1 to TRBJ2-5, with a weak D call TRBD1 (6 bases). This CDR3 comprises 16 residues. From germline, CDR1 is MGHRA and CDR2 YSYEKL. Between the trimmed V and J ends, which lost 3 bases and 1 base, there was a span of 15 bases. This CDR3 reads CASSHSQGFLQETQYF. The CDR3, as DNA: TGCGCCAGCAGCCACTCACAGGGCTTCCTCCAAGAGACCCAGTACTTC.

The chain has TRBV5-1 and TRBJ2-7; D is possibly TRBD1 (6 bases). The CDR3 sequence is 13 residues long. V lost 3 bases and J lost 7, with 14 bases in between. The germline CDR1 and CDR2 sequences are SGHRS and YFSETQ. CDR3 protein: CASSWAGTPEQYF. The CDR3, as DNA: TGCGCCAGCAGCTGGGCCGGGACACCAGAGCAGTACTTC.

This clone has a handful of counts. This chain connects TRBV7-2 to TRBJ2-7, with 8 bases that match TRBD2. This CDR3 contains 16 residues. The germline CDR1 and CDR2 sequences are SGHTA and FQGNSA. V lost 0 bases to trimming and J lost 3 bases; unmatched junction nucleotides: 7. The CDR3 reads CASSLAPSGGNYEQYF. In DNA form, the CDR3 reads TGTGCCAGCAGCTTAGCACCCAGCGGGGGTAACTACGAGCAGTACTTC.

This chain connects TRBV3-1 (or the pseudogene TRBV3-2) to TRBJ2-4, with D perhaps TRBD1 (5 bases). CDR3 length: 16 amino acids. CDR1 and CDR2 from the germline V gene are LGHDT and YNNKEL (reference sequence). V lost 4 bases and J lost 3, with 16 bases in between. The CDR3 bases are TGTGCCAGCAGCCGCAAGATCTCCCAGGGCAAAAACATTCAGTACTTC. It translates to CASSRKISQGKNIQYF.

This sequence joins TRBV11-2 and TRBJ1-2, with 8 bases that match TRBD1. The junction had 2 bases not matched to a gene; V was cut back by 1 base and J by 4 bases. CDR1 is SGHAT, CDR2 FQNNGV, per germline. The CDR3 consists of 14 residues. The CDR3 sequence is CASSLGGTGYGYTF. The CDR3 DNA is TGTGCCAGCAGCTTAGGTGGGACAGGCTATGGCTACACCTTC.

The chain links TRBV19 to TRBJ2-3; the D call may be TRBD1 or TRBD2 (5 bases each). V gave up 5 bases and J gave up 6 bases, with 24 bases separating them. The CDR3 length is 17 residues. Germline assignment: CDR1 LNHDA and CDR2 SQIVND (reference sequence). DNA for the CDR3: TGTGCCAGTAGTGAGAGGGGCAGTCAGTGGATGTTGGATACGCAGTATTTT. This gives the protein CASSERGSQWMLDTQYF.

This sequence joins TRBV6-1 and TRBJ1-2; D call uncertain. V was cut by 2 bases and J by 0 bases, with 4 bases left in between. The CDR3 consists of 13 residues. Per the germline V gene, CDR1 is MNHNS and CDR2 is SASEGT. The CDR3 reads CASSEQANYGYTF. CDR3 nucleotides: TGTGCCAGCAGTGAACAGGCTAACTATGGCTACACCTTC.

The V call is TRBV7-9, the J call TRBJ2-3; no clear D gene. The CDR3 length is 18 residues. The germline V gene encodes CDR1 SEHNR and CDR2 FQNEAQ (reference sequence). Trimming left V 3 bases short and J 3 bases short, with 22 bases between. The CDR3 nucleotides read TGTGCCAGCAGCTTGGCGGCAGGTCCATACTCCGAAACAGATACGCAGTATTTT. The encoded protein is CASSLAAGPYSETDTQYF.

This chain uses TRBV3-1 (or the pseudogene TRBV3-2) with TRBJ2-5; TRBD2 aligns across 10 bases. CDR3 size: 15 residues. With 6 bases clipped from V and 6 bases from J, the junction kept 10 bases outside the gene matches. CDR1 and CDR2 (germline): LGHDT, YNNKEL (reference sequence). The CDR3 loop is CASRRTSGEGKTQYF. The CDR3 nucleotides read TGTGCCAGCAGACGAACTAGCGGGGAGGGAAAGACCCAGTACTTC.

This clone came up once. The CDR3 reads CASSPDILNTEAFF. In DNA, the CDR3 is TGTGCCAGCTCACCCGACATTTTGAACACTGAAGCTTTCTTT. The rearrangement joins TRBV18 to TRBJ1-1; D gene uncertain. CDR1 KGHSH and CDR2 LQKENI come from the germline V gene. The CDR3 is 14 residues long. V shed 3 bases and J shed 0 bases, with 8 bases lying between them. Drawing the rest from reference TRBV18 and TRBJ1-1, the complete variable domain is NAGVMQNPRHLVRRRGQEARLRCSPMKGHSHVYWYRQLPEEGLKFMVYLQKENIIDESGMPKERFSAEFPKEGPSILRIQQVVRGDSAAYFCASSPDILNTEAFFGQGTRLTVV.

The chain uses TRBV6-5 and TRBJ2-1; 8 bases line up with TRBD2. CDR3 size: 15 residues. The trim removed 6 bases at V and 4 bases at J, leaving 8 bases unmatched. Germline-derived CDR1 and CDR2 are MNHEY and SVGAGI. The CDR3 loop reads CASREPGGTYNEQFF. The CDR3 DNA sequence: TGTGCCAGCAGAGAGCCGGGGGGGACTTACAATGAGCAGTTCTTC.

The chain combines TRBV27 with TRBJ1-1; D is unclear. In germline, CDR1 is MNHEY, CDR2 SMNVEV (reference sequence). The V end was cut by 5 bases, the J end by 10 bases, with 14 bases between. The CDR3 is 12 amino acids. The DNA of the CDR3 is TGTGCCAGCAGTCTACGGACGTGGGGAGCTTTCTTT. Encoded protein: CASSLRTWGAFF.

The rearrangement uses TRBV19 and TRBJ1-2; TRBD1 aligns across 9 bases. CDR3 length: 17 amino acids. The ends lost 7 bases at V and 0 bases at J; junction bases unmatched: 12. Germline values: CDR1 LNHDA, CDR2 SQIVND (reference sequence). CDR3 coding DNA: TGTGCCAGTAACCCGAGAGGGACAGGGTCAACTAACTATGGCTACACCTTC. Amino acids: CASNPRGTGSTNYGYTF.

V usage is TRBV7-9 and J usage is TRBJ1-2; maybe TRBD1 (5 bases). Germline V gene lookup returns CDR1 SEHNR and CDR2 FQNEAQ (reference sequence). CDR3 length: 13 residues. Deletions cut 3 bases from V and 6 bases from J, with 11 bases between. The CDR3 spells CASSFGREDGYTF. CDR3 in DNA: TGTGCCAGCAGCTTTGGCAGGGAGGATGGCTACACCTTC.

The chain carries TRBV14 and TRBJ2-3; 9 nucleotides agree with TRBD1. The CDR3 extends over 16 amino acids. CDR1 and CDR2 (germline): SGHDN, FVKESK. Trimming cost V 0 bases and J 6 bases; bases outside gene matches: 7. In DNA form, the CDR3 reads TGTGCCAGCAGCCAAGATTCGGGGACAGGGTCGGATACGCAGTATTTT. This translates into CASSQDSGTGSDTQYF. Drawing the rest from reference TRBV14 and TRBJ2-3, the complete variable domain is EAGVTQFPSHSVIEKGQTVTLRCDPISGHDNLYWYRRVMGKEIKFLLHFVKESKQDESGMPNNRFLAERTGGTYSTLKVQPAELEDSGVYFCASSQDSGTGSDTQYFGPGTRLTVL.

The CDR3 DNA sequence: TGTGCCAGCAGTGAGGCGGTGGGGGCTTTCTTT. Protein product: CASSEAVGAFF. The rearrangement uses TRBV2 and TRBJ1-1; D is uncertain. With 3 bases removed from V and 11 bases from J, the gap between germline ends came to 10 bases. CDR1 is SNHLY, CDR2 FYNNEI, per germline. The CDR3 consists of 11 residues.

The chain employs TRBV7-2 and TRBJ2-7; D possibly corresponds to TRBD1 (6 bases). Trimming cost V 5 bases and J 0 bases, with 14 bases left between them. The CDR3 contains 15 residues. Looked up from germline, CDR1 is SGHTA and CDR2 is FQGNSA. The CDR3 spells CASSPHGGPSYEQYF. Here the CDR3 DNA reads TGTGCCAGCAGCCCCCATGGGGGCCCCTCCTACGAGCAGTACTTC. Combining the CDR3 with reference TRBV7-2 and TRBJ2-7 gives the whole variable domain GAGVSQSPSNKVTEKGKDVELRCDPISGHTALYWYRQSLGQGLEFLIYFQGNSAPDKSGLPSDRFSAERTGGSVSTLTIQRTQQEDSAVYLCASSPHGGPSYEQYFGPGTRLTVT.

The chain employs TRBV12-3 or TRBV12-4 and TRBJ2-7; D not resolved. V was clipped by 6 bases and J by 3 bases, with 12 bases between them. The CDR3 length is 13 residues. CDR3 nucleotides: TGTGCCAGCAGACGGACCCAGAACTACGAGCAGTACTTC. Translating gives CASRRTQNYEQYF.

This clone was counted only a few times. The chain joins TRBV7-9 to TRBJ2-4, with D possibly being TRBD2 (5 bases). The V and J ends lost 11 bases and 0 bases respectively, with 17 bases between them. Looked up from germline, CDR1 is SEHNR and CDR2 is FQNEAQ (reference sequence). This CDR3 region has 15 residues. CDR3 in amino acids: CASGGAGEAKNIQYF. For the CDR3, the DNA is TGTGCCTCCGGAGGTGCAGGCGAAGCCAAAAACATTCAGTACTTC.

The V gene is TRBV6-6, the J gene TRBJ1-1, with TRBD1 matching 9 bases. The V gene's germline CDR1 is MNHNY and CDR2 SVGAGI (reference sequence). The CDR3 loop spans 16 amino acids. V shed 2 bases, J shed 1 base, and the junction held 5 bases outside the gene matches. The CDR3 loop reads CASSYPPGQGNTEAFF. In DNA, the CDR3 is TGTGCCAGCAGTTACCCACCGGGACAGGGGAACACTGAAGCTTTCTTT.

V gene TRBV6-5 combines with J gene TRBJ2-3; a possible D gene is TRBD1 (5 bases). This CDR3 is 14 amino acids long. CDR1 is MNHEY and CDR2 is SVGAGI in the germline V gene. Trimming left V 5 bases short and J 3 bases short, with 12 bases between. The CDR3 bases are TGTGCCAGCAGTAGCAGGGATGGGACAGATACGCAGTATTTT. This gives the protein CASSSRDGTDTQYF.

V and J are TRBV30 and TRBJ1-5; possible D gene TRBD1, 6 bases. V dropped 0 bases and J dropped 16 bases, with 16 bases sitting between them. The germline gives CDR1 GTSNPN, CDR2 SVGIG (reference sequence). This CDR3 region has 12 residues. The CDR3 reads CAWSVGTSVQHF. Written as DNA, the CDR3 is TGTGCCTGGAGTGTGGGGACAAGTGTACAACATTTT.

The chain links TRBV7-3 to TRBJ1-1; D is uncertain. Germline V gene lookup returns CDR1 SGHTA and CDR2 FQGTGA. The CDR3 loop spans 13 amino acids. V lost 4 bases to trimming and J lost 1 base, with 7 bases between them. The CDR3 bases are TGTGCCAGCAGCTCGCAGGCGAACACTGAAGCTTTCTTT. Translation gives CASSSQANTEAFF.

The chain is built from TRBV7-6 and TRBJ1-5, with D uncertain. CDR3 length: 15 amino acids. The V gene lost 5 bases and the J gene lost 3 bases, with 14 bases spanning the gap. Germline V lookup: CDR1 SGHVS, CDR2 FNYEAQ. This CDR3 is CASSPGWQYNQPQHF. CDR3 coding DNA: TGTGCCAGCAGCCCAGGTTGGCAGTACAATCAGCCCCAGCATTTT.